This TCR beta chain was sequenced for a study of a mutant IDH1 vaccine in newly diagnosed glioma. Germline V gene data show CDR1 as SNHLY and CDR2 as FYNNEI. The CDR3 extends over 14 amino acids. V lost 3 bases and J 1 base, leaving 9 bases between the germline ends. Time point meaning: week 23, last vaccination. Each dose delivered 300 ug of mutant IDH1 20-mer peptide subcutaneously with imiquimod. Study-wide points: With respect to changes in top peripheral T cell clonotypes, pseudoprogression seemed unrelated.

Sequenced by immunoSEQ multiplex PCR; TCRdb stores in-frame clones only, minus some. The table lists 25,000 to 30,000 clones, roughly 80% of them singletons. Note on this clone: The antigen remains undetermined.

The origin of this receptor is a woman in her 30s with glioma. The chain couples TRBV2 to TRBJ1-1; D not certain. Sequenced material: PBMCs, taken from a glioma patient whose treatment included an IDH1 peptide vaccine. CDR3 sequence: CASSEQSPNTEAFF. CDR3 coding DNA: TGTGCCAGCAGTGAGCAGAGCCCGAACACTGAAGCTTTCTTT.